This note documents a single T cell receptor beta chain sequence. Its antigen remains undetermined. The record has no base qualities; no much larger clone is one base away. The donors belonged to the validation cohort of approximately 130 subjects, which was separate from the approximately 660-subject first cohort. These data come from a study of cytomegalovirus exposure and HLA in healthy donors (TCRdb year 2017). With respect to the entire study: According to a later analysis, the 120 or so validation repertoires were produced on the same platform as the approximately 600 repertoires of the first cohort. To predict cytomegalovirus infection status, the study combined high-throughput TCR immunosequencing, statistical association of individual TCRs with disease status, and machine learning. The study was designed to test whether signatures of past pathogen exposure could be identified by cataloging public T cell receptors. In addition to the first cohort of 650 to 750 subjects, a separate validation cohort of under 150 different subjects was used.

The CDR3 runs 18 amino acids, cysteine and phenylalanine included. CDR3 DNA only is kept here, 54 bases in frame from base 1. At the junction V is shortened by 1 base and J by 0 bases; bases outside the gene matches: 7. The germline V gene (reference sequence) provides CDR1 SEHNR and CDR2 FQNEAQ. Libraries were built with the immunoSEQ multiplex PCR assay. The original methods were these. To diagnose cytomegalovirus status from the catalog of TCR beta chain sequences, a statistical classification framework was built. The table was pulled from immuneACCESS by TCRdb, which kept in-frame rearrangements only. Such tables lose some clones; where checked, under half of the loss comes from unresolved V genes, and the rest has no known cause. The V and J calls and clone size are taken from that table; D and trimming were inferred from the DNA. Here the sample has a few hundred thousand clones; nearly 90% occur a single time. Around 0.34% of the sample lies in the top ten.

What the study reported, not specific to this receptor: Three of the identified cytomegalovirus-associated TCR beta chains were confirmed in vitro to be specific for cytomegalovirus antigens. The study gave a list of 150 to 200 TCR beta chains associated with cytomegalovirus. All 120 or so repertoires were used to score co-occurrence in the validation cohort in a later analysis, because that analysis had no HLA typing for the cohort. In a later analysis, TCRs clustered in the first cohort were found to also tend to co-occur in the approximately 120 validation repertoires, with 94% of cluster scores above 0. Cytomegalovirus status was reported to be diagnosed by the classifier with high specificity and sensitivity in both the original and validation cohorts. While some public TCRs were present in many individuals, most TCR sequences turned up only very rarely across donors. The authors suggested that the approach could potentially be extended to other disease states and immunological phenotypes.

The rearrangement combines TRBV7-9 with TRBJ1-5; a stretch of 9 junction bases matches TRBD1. This receptor was identified in a woman younger than 30 in good health and CMV-seronegative. The sample taken for sequencing was PBMCs. The DNA reads as follows: TGTGCCAGCAGCTTAGATTCCGGGACAGGGTATAGCAATCAGCCCCAGCATTTT. Its protein is CASSLDSGTGYSNQPQHF.